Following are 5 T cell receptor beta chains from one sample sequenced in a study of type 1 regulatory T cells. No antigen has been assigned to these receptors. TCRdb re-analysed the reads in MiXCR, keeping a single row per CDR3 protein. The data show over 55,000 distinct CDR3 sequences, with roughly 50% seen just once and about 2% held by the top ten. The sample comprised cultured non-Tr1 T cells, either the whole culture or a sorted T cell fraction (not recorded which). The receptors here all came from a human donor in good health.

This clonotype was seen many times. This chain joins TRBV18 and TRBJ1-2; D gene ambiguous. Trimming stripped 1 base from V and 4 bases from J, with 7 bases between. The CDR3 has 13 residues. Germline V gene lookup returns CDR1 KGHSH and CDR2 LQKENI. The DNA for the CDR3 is TGTGCCAGCTCACCACGGTTGACCTATGGCTACACCTTC. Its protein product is CASSPRLTYGYTF.

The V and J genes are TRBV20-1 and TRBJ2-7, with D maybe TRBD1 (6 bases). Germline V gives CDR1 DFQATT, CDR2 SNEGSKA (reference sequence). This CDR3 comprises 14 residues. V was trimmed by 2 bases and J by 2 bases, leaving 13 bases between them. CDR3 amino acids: CSARLGDKTYEQYF. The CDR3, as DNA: TGCAGTGCTAGACTCGGGGACAAGACCTACGAGCAGTACTTC.

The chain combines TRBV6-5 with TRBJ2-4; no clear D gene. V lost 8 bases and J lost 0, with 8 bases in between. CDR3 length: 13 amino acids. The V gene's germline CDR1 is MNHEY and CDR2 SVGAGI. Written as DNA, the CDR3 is TGTGCCAGCGAGGACCCAGCCAAAAACATTCAGTACTTC. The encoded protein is CASEDPAKNIQYF.

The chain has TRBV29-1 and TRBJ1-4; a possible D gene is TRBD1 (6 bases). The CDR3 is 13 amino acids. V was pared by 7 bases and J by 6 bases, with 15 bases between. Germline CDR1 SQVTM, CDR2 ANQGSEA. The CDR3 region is CSARSWTDEKLFF. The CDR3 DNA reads TGCAGCGCCCGGTCCTGGACAGATGAAAAACTGTTTTTT.

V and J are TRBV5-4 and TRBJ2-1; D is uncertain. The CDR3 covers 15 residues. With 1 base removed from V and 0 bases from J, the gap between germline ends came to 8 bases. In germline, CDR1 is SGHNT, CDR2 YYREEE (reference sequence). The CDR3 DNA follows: TGTGCCAGCAGCTTGCCCACCCGCTCCTACAATGAGCAGTTCTTC. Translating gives CASSLPTRSYNEQFF.